This T cell receptor (beta chain) was identified in a study of cytomegalovirus exposure and HLA in healthy donors. Comment on this clone: The target antigen is unknown.

Overall study results and limits: Cytomegalovirus-associated status was assigned to approximately 160 TCR beta chains.

The donors were members of the validation cohort comprising 100 to 150 subjects, separate from the roughly 670-subject first cohort. TCRdb's table, derived via immunoSEQ multiplex PCR, lists solely in-frame clones and lacks some. In the table there are some 150,000 clones, approximately 92% of which are singletons. V was clipped by 1 base and J by 5 bases; unmatched bases: 9. The CDR3 has 16 amino acids. Looked up from germline, CDR1 is SEHNR and CDR2 is FQNEAQ (reference sequence). The rearrangement joins TRBV7-9 to TRBJ1-2; 8 nucleotides align to TRBD1. The material sequenced was PBMCs. The TCR comes from a woman aged 18-30 years in good health and CMV-seropositive. The CDR3 bases are TGTGCCAGCAGCTTAGGACAGGGGCTAATTGGGTATGGCTACACCTTC. Its protein product is CASSLGQGLIGYGYTF.